This TCR beta chain was found in a study of T cells in Graves' hyperthyroidism and ophthalmopathy. Regions amplified from RNA transcripts were the TCR beta CDR3 regions. A first-round RT-PCR of the TCR CDR3 used the HTBI primer set. TCRdb used MiXCR to reprocess the multiplex PCR reads, holding one entry per CDR3 protein. The data contain about 740,000 distinct CDR3 sequences, around 13% of them seen just once; the ten biggest clones take up roughly a tenth. The study based diagnoses on clinical symptoms, serum thyroxine and TRAb, thyroid ultrasound and orbital computed tomography. This clonotype was detected only a few times. Germline V gene data show CDR1 as MDHEN and CDR2 as SYDVKM. The CDR3 length is 15 residues. Trimming removed 7 bases from V and 0 bases from J; junction bases left unmatched: 8.

This sequence originates from a woman aged 18 to 35 with Graves' hyperthyroidism. J is TRBJ2-7 and V is TRBV28; 8 nucleotides agree with TRBD2. Sample: blood. For the CDR3, the DNA is TGTGCCAGCATGGGCCCGGGAGGGGGCTCCTACGAGCAGTACTTC. It is translated as CASMGPGGGSYEQYF.